The following is a T cell receptor beta chain sequence with its context. What it recognizes is unknown. The data belong to a study of T cell repertoires in cytomegalovirus infection. Study details: Indications came from public TCR beta signatures; they pointed to CMV infection and to a matching HLA type.

One entry per CDR3 protein, called by TCRdb with MiXCR from the reads. The table lists more than 110,000 distinct CDR3 sequences, over 25% of them singletons. Germline CDR1 LGHNA, CDR2 YNFKEQ. This CDR3 is built from 14 residues. V gave up 0 bases and J gave up 3 bases, with 9 bases separating them. Source: CD8+ T cells from cultured PBMCs, taken from culture after CMV antigen stimulation. The V gene is TRBV4-2, the J gene TRBJ2-7; unclear D gene. This sequence originates from a human donor in good health (CMV status not recorded). Some clones in this sample may be carry-over from other donors' samples. As DNA, the CDR3 is TGTGCCAGCAGCCAAGATTACTCCAACTACGAGCAGTACTTC. It specifies CASSQDYSNYEQYF.